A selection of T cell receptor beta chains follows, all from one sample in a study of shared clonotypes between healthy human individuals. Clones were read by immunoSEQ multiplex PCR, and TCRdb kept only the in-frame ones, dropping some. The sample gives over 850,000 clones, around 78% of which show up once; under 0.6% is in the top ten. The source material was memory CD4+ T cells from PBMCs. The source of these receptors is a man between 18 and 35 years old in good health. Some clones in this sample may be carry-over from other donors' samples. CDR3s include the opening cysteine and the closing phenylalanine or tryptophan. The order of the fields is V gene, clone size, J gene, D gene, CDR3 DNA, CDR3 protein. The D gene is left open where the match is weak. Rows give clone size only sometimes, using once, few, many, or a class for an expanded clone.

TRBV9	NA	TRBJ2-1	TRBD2	TGTGCCAGCAGCCCCATTGGGGCGGGAGTAGGGAATGAGCAGTTCTTC	CASSPIGAGVGNEQFF
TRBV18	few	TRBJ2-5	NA	TGTGCCAGCGATACGGGGGGCCGGGGAGAGACCCAGTACTTC	CASDTGGRGETQYF
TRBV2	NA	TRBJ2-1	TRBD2	TGTGCCAGCAGTGTAAACGGGAGGGAGGATGAGCAGTTCTTC	CASSVNGREDEQFF
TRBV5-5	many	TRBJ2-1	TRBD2	TGTGCCAGCAGCTTGGCGTTCGTGTCTAGCGGGAGGGTAGGCAATGAGCAGTTCTTC	CASSLAFVSSGRVGNEQFF
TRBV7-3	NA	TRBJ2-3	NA	TGTGCCAGCAGCTTAGACGGGAGTCGCACAGATACGCAGTATTTT	CASSLDGSRTDTQYF
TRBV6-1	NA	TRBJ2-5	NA	TGTGCCAGCAGTGTTGGGCAGAGACGGGAGACCCAGTACTTC	CASSVGQRRETQYF
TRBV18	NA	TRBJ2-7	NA	TGTGCCAGCTCACTTACTAGCTCCACGAGGGAGCAGTACTTC	CASSLTSSTREQYF
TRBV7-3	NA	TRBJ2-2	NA	TGTGCCAGCAGCCGATACGGGGACGAGCTGTTTTTT	CASSRYGDELFF
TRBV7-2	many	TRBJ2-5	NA	TGTGCCAGCAGCTTAGCTGTGGGCAGGGGTTTCCAAGAGACCCAGTACTTC	CASSLAVGRGFQETQYF
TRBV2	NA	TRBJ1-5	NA	TGTGCCAGCACGAGCAGTAACAGCAATCAGCCCCAGCATTTT	CASTSSNSNQPQHF
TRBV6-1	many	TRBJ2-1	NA	TGTGCCAGCAGTATTGTGGGCCCTAAGTTCTTC	CASSIVGPKFF
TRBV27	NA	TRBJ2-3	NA	TGTGCCACCACGAGGGGACAGACTAGCCGGGCTCGGGATACGCAGTATTTT	CATTRGQTSRARDTQYF
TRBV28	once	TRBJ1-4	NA	TGTGCCAGCAGTACCCCCCTGGTAACTAATGAAAAACTGTTTTTT	CASSTPLVTNEKLFF
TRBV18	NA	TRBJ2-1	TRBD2	TGTGCCAGCTCACCAGTTCTAGCGGGAACGACCTACAATGAGCAGTTCTTC	CASSPVLAGTTYNEQFF
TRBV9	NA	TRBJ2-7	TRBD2	TGTGCCAGCAGCCCCCGGAGCGGGAGGTGGTACGAGCAGTACTTC	CASSPRSGRWYEQYF
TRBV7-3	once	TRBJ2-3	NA	TGTGCCAGCAGCACACAGCGCACAGATACGCAGTATTTT	CASSTQRTDTQYF
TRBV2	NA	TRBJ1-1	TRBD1	TGTGCCAGCAGTTCCCGACAGGGGGGGTCTCGCACTGAAGCTTTCTTT	CASSSRQGGSRTEAFF
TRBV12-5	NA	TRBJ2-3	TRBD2	TGTGCTAGTGGTTCGCGGGAGGGTTCAGATACGCAGTATTTT	CASGSREGSDTQYF
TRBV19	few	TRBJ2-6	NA	TGTGCCAGTAGTTCTGGGGCCAACGTCCTGACTTTC	CASSSGANVLTF
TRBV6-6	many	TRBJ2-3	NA	TGTGCCAGCGGGAAAAGGGCCCGCACAGATACGCAGTATTTT	CASGKRARTDTQYF
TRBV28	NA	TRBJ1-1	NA	TGTGCCAGCAGTTTACACGGGCCCCTCGCGGGTGAAGCTTTCTTT	CASSLHGPLAGEAFF
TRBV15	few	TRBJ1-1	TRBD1	TGTGCCACCCGTACAGGGGTGAACACTGAAGCTTTCTTT	CATRTGVNTEAFF
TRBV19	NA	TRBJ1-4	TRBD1	TGTGCCAGTAGTCCTCAGGGGGCGCCCGGGGAAAAACTGTTTTTT	CASSPQGAPGEKLFF
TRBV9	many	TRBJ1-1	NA	TGTGCCAGCAGCCAGGGCTTGGGCACTGAAGCTTTCTTT	CASSQGLGTEAFF
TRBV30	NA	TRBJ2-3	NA	TGTGCCTGGAGTGTAGGCATGGATACGCAGTATTTT	CAWSVGMDTQYF
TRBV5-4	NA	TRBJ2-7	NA	TGTGCCAGCAGCTTGCAGGGGATGGGAACCTACGAGCAGTACTTC	CASSLQGMGTYEQYF
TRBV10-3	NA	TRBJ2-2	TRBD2	TGTGCCATCAGTGAGGCGGGAGCGGTCACCGGGGAGCTGTTTTTT	CAISEAGAVTGELFF
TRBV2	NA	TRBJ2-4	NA	TGTGCCAGCAGTGAGGCTAGGACCAAAAACATTCAGTACTTC	CASSEARTKNIQYF
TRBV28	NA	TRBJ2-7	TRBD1	TGTGCCAGCAGTGCTCACCCCGGGACAGGGCTCTACGAGCAGTACTTC	CASSAHPGTGLYEQYF
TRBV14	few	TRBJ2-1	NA	TGTGCCAGCAGCCGGGAGTTTGAGCAGTTCTTC	CASSREFEQFF
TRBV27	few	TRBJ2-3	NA	TGTGCCAGCAGGAAGGGGAGCACAGATACGCAGTATTTT	CASRKGSTDTQYF
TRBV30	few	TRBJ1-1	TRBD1	TGTGCCTGGGAAAGGACAGGGGAGGGCACTGAAGCTTTCTTT	CAWERTGEGTEAFF
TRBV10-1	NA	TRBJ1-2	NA	TGCGCCAGCAGTGAGTCGGAGCGAAAAGCCAACTATGGCTACACCTTC	CASSESERKANYGYTF
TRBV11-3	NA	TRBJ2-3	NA	TGTGCCAGCAGCCGACTCTTAGGAGATACGCAGTATTTT	CASSRLLGDTQYF
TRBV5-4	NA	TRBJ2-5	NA	TGTGCCAGCAGCCGGGCGGCAGGGGGAGGGGAGACCCAGTACTTC	CASSRAAGGGETQYF
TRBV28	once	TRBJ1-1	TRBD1	TGTGCCAGCAGCGATCAACAGGGGGCGAAGGCTGAAGCTTTCTTT	CASSDQQGAKAEAFF
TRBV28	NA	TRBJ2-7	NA	TGTGCCAGCCTCGGGTGGGGGTCGACGGGCGAGCAGTACTTC	CASLGWGSTGEQYF